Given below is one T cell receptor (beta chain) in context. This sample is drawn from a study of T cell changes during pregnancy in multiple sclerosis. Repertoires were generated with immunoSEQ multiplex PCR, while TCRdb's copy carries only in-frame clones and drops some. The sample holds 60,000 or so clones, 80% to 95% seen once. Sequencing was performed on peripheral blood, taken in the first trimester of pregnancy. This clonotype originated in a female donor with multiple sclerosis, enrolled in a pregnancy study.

CDR3 nucleotide sequence: TGTGCCAGCAGCGTCGACAGGAACTATGGCTACACCTTC. It translates to CASSVDRNYGYTF. V and J are TRBV5-6 and TRBJ1-2; D is possibly TRBD1 (6 bases). V was cut by 4 bases and J by 2 bases, with 9 bases left in between. CDR3 length: 13 residues. The germline V gene encodes CDR1 SGHDT and CDR2 YYEEEE.